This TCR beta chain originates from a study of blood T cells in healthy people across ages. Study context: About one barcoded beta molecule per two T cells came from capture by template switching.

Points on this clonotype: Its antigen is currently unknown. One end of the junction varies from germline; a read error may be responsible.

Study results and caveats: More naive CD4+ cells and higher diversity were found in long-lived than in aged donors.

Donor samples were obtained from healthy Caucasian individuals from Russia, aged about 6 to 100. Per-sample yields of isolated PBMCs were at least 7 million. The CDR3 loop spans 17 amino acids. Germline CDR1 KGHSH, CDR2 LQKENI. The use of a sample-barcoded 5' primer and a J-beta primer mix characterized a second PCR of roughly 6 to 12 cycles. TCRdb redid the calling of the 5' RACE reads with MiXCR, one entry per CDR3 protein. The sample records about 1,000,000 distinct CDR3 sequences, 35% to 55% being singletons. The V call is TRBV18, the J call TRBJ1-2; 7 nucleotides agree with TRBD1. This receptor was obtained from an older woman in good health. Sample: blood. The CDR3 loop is CASSPRTGQRQNYGHTF. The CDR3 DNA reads TGTGCCAGCTCACCAAGGACGGGACAGAGACAAAACTATGGCCACACCTTC.